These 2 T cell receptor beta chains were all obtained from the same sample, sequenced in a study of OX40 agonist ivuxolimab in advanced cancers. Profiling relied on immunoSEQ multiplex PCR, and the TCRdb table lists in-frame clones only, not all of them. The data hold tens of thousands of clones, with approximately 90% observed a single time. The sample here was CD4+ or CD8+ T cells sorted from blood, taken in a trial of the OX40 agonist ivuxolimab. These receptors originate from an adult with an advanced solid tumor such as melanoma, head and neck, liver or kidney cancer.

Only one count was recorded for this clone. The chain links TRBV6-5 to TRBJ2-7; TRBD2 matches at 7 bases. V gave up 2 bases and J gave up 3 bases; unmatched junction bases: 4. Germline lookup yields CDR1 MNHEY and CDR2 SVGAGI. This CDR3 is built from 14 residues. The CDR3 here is CASSYAGVGYEQYF. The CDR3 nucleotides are TGTGCCAGCAGTTACGCGGGAGTAGGCTACGAGCAGTACTTC.

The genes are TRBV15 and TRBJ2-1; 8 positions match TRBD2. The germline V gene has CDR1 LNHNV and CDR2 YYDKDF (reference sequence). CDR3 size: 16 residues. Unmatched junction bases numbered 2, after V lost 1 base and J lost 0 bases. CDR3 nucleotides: TGTGCCACCAGCAGAGTAGCGGGAAACTCCTACAATGAGCAGTTCTTC. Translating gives CATSRVAGNSYNEQFF.